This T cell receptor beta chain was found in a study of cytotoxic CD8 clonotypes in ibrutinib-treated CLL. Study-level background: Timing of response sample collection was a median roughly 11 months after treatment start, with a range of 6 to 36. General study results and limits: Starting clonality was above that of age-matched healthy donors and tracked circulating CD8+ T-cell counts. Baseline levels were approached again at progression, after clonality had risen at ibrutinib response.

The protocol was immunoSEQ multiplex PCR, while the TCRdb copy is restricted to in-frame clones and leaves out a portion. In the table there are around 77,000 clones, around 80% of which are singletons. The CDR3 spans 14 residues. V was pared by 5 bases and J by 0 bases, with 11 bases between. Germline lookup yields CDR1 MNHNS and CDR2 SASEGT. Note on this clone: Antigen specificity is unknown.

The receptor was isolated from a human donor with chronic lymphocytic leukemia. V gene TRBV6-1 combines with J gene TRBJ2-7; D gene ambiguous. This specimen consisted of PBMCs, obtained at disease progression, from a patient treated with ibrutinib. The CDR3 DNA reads TGTGCCAGCAGTCATGCCGTGGGCTCCTACGAGCAGTACTTC. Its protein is CASSHAVGSYEQYF.